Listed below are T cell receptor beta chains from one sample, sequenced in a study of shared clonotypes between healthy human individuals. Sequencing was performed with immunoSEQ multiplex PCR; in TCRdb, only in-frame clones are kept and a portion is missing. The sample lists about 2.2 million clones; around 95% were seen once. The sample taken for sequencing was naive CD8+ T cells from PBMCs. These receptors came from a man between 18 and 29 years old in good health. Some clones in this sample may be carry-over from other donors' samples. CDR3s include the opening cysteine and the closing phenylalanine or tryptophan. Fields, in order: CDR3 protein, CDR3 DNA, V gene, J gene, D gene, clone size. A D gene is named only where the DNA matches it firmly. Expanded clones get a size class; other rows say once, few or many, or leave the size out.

CASSFWTGSYEQYF	TGTGCCAGCAGCTTTTGGACAGGGTCCTACGAGCAGTACTTC	TRBV5-6	TRBJ2-7	TRBD1	-
CASSSGLAGGETQYF	TGTGCCAGCAGCTCCGGACTAGCGGGAGGCGAGACCCAGTACTTC	TRBV13	TRBJ2-5	TRBD2	-
CASSSLEGRFYGYTF	TGTGCCAGCAGTTCTCTCGAAGGGAGGTTCTATGGCTACACCTTC	TRBV27	TRBJ1-2	-	-
CARTTALGNIQYF	TGTGCCAGAACGACAGCCCTAGGGAACATTCAGTACTTC	TRBV19	TRBJ2-4	-	-
CASSAGLAGSLEQYF	TGTGCCAGCAGCGCCGGACTAGCGGGCTCCCTCGAGCAGTACTTC	TRBV9	TRBJ2-7	TRBD2	-
CASSAERTGVYYEQYF	TGTGCCAGCAGTGCTGAGAGGACAGGAGTCTACTACGAGCAGTACTTC	TRBV6-1	TRBJ2-7	TRBD1	once
CASSPTRDRPYNEQFF	TGTGCCAGCTCACCTACTAGGGACAGGCCCTACAATGAGCAGTTCTTC	TRBV18	TRBJ2-1	TRBD1	-
CASSSRDLHREKLFF	TGTGCCAGCAGCTCCCGGGACTTACATCGTGAAAAACTGTTTTTT	TRBV7-2	TRBJ1-4	-	once
CASSARSDTDNEQFF	TGTGCCAGCAGCGCCCGCAGCGATACCGACAATGAGCAGTTCTTC	TRBV7-9	TRBJ2-1	-	-
CASSPPGGRQPQHF	TGTGCCAGCAGTCCCCCAGGGGGCCGTCAGCCCCAGCATTTT	TRBV28	TRBJ1-5	TRBD1	few
CASSLRGTGDEKLFF	TGTGCCAGCAGCTTAAGAGGGACAGGGGACGAAAAACTGTTTTTT	TRBV7-9	TRBJ1-4	TRBD1	-
CAWSESLDTGELFF	TGTGCCTGGAGTGAGTCCCTGGACACCGGGGAGCTGTTTTTT	TRBV30	TRBJ2-2	-	once
CASSILSNYGYTF	TGTGCCAGTAGTATTTTAAGCAACTATGGCTACACCTTC	TRBV19	TRBJ1-2	-	-
CASTRGLALNEQFF	TGTGCCAGCACCCGGGGACTAGCTCTCAATGAGCAGTTCTTC	TRBV6-6	TRBJ2-1	TRBD2	-
CAIRNSATNEKLFF	TGTGCCATCAGGAACAGTGCAACTAATGAAAAACTGTTTTTT	TRBV10-3	TRBJ1-4	-	-
CASSQGLSREQYF	TGTGCCAGCAGCCAAGGTCTGTCTAGAGAGCAGTACTTC	TRBV14	TRBJ2-7	-	-